Sequencing of this T cell receptor (beta chain) was carried out in a study of blood T cell repertoires in COVID-19. Across the study: COVID-19 samples, acute and convalescent, were from the United States, Italy and Spain. PBMCs, B-cell-depleted T cells, or T cells were the source of the cDNA or gDNA that made up the material.

Authors' processing steps: From reference gene primer amplification, estimates of nucleated cell counts were derived. Only in-frame clones appear in the TCRdb table, and some are missing; sequencing was by immunoSEQ multiplex PCR. V, J and clone size reflect that table, while D and trimming were determined from the DNA. This sample has roughly 46,000 clones; around 87% occur once, and the top ten carry 15%. Germline V gene sequence: CDR1 GTSNPN, CDR2 SVGIG (reference sequence). CDR3 length equals 13 residues. V lost 0 bases to trimming and J lost 4 bases, with 7 bases between them. The TCR sequence derives from a human donor in a cohort sampled during active COVID-19. The V gene is TRBV30, the J gene TRBJ2-1; weak D call: TRBD2 (5 bases). Sequenced: peripheral blood. CDR3 protein: CAWSVGLYNEQFF. The CDR3 bases are TGTGCCTGGAGTGTAGGACTTTACAATGAGCAGTTCTTC. Complete variable domain (other parts from reference TRBV30 and TRBJ2-1): SQTIHQWPATLVQPVGSPLSLECTVEGTSNPNLYWYRQAAGRGLQLLFYSVGIGQISSEVPQNLSASRPQDRQFILSSKKLLLSDSGFYLCAWSVGLYNEQFFGPGTRLTVL.